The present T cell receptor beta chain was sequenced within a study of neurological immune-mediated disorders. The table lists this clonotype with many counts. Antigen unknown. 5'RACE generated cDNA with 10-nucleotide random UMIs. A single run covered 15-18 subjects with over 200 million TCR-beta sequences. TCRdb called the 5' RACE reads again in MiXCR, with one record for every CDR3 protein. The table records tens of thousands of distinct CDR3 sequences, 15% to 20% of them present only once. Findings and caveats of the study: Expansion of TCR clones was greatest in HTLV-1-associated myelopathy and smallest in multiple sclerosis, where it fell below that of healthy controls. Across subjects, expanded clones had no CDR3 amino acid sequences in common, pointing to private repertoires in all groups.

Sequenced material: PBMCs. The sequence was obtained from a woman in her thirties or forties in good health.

The chain's CDR3 is CASSLEDRGNTGELFF. For the CDR3, the DNA is TGTGCCAGCAGCTTAGAGGACAGGGGGAACACCGGGGAGCTGTTTTTT. V usage is TRBV5-5 and J usage is TRBJ2-2; 9 bases are a match to TRBD1. Germline CDR1 and CDR2: SGHKS and YYEKEE (reference sequence). There are 16 residues in the CDR3. Losses at the gene ends were 2 bases for V and 1 base for J; bases not matched to a gene: 3. The full variable domain, rest sourced from reference TRBV5-5 and TRBJ2-2, is DAGVTQSPTHLIKTRGQQVTLRCSPISGHKSVSWYQQVLGQGPQFIFQYYEKEERGRGNFPDRFSARQFPNYSSELNVNALLLGDSALYLCASSLEDRGNTGELFFGEGSRLTVL.